This T cell receptor (beta chain) was sequenced in a study of a mutant IDH1 vaccine in newly diagnosed glioma. Time point meaning: baseline, week 1 (first vaccination visit). Treatment described: pre-vaccination baseline after standard-of-care therapy. Germline CDR1 and CDR2: SGHRS and YFSETQ. The CDR3 is made up of 13 amino acids. Trimming removed 5 bases from V and 3 bases from J, with 11 bases in between. Generated by immunoSEQ multiplex PCR, the TCRdb table keeps only in-frame clones and is missing some. The repertoire holds some 68,000 clones, with 79% as singletons. The input for sequencing was PBMCs, taken from a glioma patient treated with radiotherapy, temozolomide or both. The gene calls are TRBV5-1 and TRBJ1-1; D may be TRBD1 (5 bases). This TCR came from a man aged 50 to 60 with glioma. In DNA, the CDR3 is TGCGCCAGCAGTGCCCGGGGGTACACTGAAGCTTTCTTT. Residues: CASSARGYTEAFF.